What follows is one TCR beta chain and its context. This clonotype was counted many times. What this receptor recognizes is not known. No clone much larger than this one lies a single base away; base qualities are absent. Amplification of TCR beta CDR3 regions was carried out from RNA transcripts. A first-round RT-PCR of the TCR CDR3 used the HTBI primer set with the Qiagen OneStep RT-PCR kit. A second multiplex PCR round built the libraries, followed by size selection and purification. Libraries were sequenced paired-end with 100 bp reads on an Illumina HiSeq2000. In the original analysis: SOAPnuke was used to process the raw data, removing reads that contained adapters or uncalled bases, had a mean Phred below 15, or lacked an exact match to the constant primer or identifier. COPE v1.2.5 was used to merge the high-quality paired reads, and each unique nucleotide sequence was defined as a clonotype. MiTCR v1.1 was used to align the clonotypes against IMGT TRBV, TRBD and TRBJ reference segments. Only V-J combinations with frequency above 0.0001, covering 99% to 99.2% of repertoires, were analysed. The TCS score was defined as the ratio of F50 (clonal expansion) to E x V (chaos), calculated using BLOSUM62-based TCRdist between CDR3 peptides within each V-J. Welch's t-statistics and random forest reduced approximately 520 V-J features to 10 to 15, which were used in a naive Bayes classifier (R e1071). The similarity between thyroid and blood repertoires was quantified using the Morisita-Horn index. TCRdb reworked the public reads: Q25 trimming with fastp, MiXCR clone assembly, productive beta chains retained. Here each entry gathers all rows of one CDR3 protein and keeps the most common genes and DNA. Clone size and V and J calls follow TCRdb, not the original study. In all, the sample holds about 570,000 distinct CDR3 sequences, and 40% to 55% of those were seen once. Around a fifth of the sample belongs to the ten largest clones.

Via the germline V gene (reference sequence), CDR1 is DFQATT and CDR2 SNEGSKA. Trimming takes 5 bases off V and 4 bases off J; junction bases not matched to a gene: 6. Including the terminal cysteine and phenylalanine, the CDR3 comprises 13 residues. Only the CDR3 DNA is retained, 39 bases long and in frame from the first base. Exclusion was applied to patients with uncontrolled infections, other autoimmune diseases, pregnancy or lactation. Diagnoses were established on the basis of clinical symptoms, serum thyroxine and TRAb, thyroid ultrasound, and orbital computed tomography. Total RNA was extracted with Trizol reagent, and quality was checked on an Agilent 2100 Bioanalyzer. This record comes from a study of T cells in Graves' hyperthyroidism and ophthalmopathy (dated by TCRdb to the late 2010s). For the study in its entirety: TCR V-J signatures able to tell the groups apart were searched for in a discovery cohort of about a hundred patients, of whom 43 had Graves' ophthalmopathy and roughly 58 had stable Graves' hyperthyroidism. For training and testing, the 80 to 100 patients in the discovery cohort were randomly divided in a 7:3 ratio. After blood sampling, hyperthyroidism patients were treated with methimazole at a starting dose of 30 mg daily, and ophthalmopathy patients were treated with high-dose intravenous methylprednisolone. In six Graves' hyperthyroidism patients, the study also compared T-cell repertoires from thyroid tissue with T-cell repertoires from blood. Prospective prediction of ophthalmopathy was tested in an independent validation cohort consisting of some 18 hyperthyroidism patients and some 15 patients who later progressed to ophthalmopathy. According to the paper, TCR Vbeta CDR3 sequencing was carried out on over 130 peripheral blood samples, which came from fewer than 50 ophthalmopathy, 70 to 80 hyperthyroidism and roughly 17 progressor patients.

Results and caveats for the whole study, not just this receptor: Most expanded thyroid clonotypes (frequency above 0.001) were also found in blood, which suggests that blood repertoires may mirror thyroid immune responses. No statistical method was used to fix the sample size in advance, and group allocation was not hidden from the investigators. In cross-validation, a model built on a 13 V-J signature told ophthalmopathy apart from stable hyperthyroidism with approximately 90% sensitivity and about 81% specificity, and in testing the same model reached 80%/75%. In validation, progression to ophthalmopathy was predicted by the model with 65% to 71% sensitivity and 72.22% specificity, a median of around 6.5 months before onset.

Recombination joined TRBV20-1 with TRBJ2-5; TRBD2 lines up with 8 middle nucleotides. Sequencing was done on a sample of peripheral blood or thyroid tissue (not recorded which). The receptor comes from an adult woman with Graves' disease, either hyperthyroidism or ophthalmopathy (not recorded which). This receptor carries the CDR3 CSASSGGGETQYF. The DNA reads TGCAGTGCTTCTTCGGGGGGGGGAGAGACCCAGTACTTC.